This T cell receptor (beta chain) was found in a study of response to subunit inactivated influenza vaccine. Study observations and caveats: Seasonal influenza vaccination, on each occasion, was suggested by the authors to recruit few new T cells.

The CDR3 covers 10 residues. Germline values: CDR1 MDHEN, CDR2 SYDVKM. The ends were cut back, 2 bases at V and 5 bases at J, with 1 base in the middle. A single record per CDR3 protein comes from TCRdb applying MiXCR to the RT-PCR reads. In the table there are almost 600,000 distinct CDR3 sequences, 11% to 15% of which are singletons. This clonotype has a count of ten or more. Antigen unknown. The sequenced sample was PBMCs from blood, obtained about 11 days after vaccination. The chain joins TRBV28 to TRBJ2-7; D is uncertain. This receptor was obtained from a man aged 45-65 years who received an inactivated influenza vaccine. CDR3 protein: CASSLNEQYF. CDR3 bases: TGTGCCAGCAGTTTAAACGAGCAGTACTTC.